This TCR beta chain originates from a study of shared clonotypes between healthy human individuals. General study results and limits: Though the depth was large, rarefaction showed that sorted-subset sequencing was incomplete. Sequencing depth was predicted to influence how clonotypes are shared among donors.

As to this clone: Antigen unknown.

The CDR3 consists of 15 residues. Germline V gene lookup returns CDR1 LNHDA and CDR2 SQIVND (reference sequence). The V gene lost 5 bases and the J gene lost 2 bases, with 15 bases spanning the gap. CD8 cells regarded as naive lacked CD45RO, were positively chosen for CCR7, and omitted terminally differentiated effector memory CD45RA+ cells. The study drew its donors from healthy HIV-negative adults without recent acute infections or vaccinations. Data came from immunoSEQ multiplex PCR; TCRdb stores just in-frame clones and leaves some out. The repertoire holds about 2.2 million clones, with roughly 93% as singletons.

The sample consisted of naive CD8+ T cells from PBMCs. The chain uses TRBV19 and TRBJ1-1; D is possibly TRBD1 (5 bases). The TCR comes from a man between 18 and 35 years old in good health. Some clones in this sample may be carry-over from other donors' samples. Here the CDR3 DNA reads TGTGCCAGTAGTCCTCTAGGACAACCTAACACTGAAGCTTTCTTT. This gives the protein CASSPLGQPNTEAFF.